This T cell receptor (beta chain) was captured in a study of molecular identifiers for immune sequencing clone quantification. Study-wide results and limits: A single cell's spiked Jurkat TCR RNA was reportedly detectable among roughly 1 million naive cells.

This clonotype was seen many times. The antigen is undetermined. V lost 5 bases and J lost 6; bases outside the gene matches: 6. Germline CDR1 reads DFQATT; CDR2 reads SNEGSKA (reference sequence). CDR3 length: 15 residues. RNA fractions of 10%, 30% or 50% and about 18,000 to 1,100,000 sorted cells were the source of naive CD8 libraries. The CD8+CD4-CCR7+CD45RA+ phenotype defined the sorted naive CD8 T cells. TCRdb re-called the PCR reads through MiXCR, storing one row per CDR3 protein. The sample has about 640,000 distinct CDR3 sequences, 20% seen once. Material for sequencing was naive CD8+ T cells from blood, with Jurkat cell RNA spiked in. Subset specified: FACS-sorted CD8+CD4-CCR7+CD45RA+ naive T cells. The rearrangement uses TRBV20-1 and TRBJ2-2; 13 bases are shared with TRBD2. This sequence was found in a human donor in good health. Some libraries in this study had Jurkat cell RNA spiked in. The CDR3 sequence is CSAGELAGGAGELFF. The CDR3 coding sequence is TGCAGTGCTGGGGAACTAGCGGGGGGGGCCGGGGAGCTGTTTTTT.